This T cell receptor (beta chain) was documented in a study of somatic mutations in cytotoxic T cells in rheumatoid arthritis. Across the study: Patient blood (30 ml EDTA) was drawn right after diagnosis, before any treatment. A subset of V beta antibody-stained T-cell populations was isolated by flow sorting, reaching nearly 100% purity, and this subset included V beta1+ cells that went on to TCRB sequencing.

Repertoires were generated with immunoSEQ multiplex PCR, while TCRdb's copy carries only in-frame clones and drops some. This sample yields about 4,100 clones, of which 80% to 90% are seen a single time; roughly 29% belongs to the top ten. Trimming took 2 bases from V and 3 from J, leaving 16 bases between them. This CDR3 spans 15 amino acids. CDR1 SQVTM and CDR2 ANQGSEA come from the germline V gene. Whole-study findings and limits: CD8+ T-cell clonality did not differ significantly between rheumatoid arthritis patients and age-matched healthy controls.

A remark on this clone: The antigen remains unidentified.

The sequenced material came from CD8+ T cells sorted from blood. This chain links TRBV29-1 with TRBJ1-2; maybe TRBD1 (5 bases). The sequence derives from a woman in her seventies with rheumatoid arthritis. Here the CDR3 reads CSVESDMGRYYGYTF. The CDR3 DNA follows: TGCAGCGTTGAAAGCGACATGGGGCGCTACTATGGCTACACCTTC.